The rows below give T cell receptor beta chains drawn from one sample of a study of CD8 T cells in Susac syndrome. TCRdb recomputed calls from the immunoSEQ multiplex PCR reads with MiXCR, one row per CDR3 protein. The top ten hold roughly 0.22% of the sample, which has 55,000 to 70,000 distinct CDR3 sequences, approximately 95% seen once. The sequencing input was CD8+ T cells from PBMCs. These receptors came from a human donor in good health. The CDR3 runs from the conserved cysteine through the conserved F or W. Each record gives: V gene, D gene, J gene, clone size, CDR3 DNA, CDR3 protein. D genes are given only for firm matches. The size of a clone is reported for some rows only, either as once, few or many, or as a class for expanded clones.

>TRBV5-1|TRBD1|TRBJ1-5|-
TGCGCCAGCATCGGACAGGGGGATCAGCCCCAGCATTTT
CASIGQGDQPQHF
>TRBV7-2|-|TRBJ2-4|-
TGTGCCAGCAGCTTAGAAGTGCGAGAAGCCAAAAACATTCAGTACTTC
CASSLEVREAKNIQYF
>TRBV2|-|TRBJ2-5|-
TGTGCCAGCAGTTTAACAGTGAACCAAGAGACCCAGTACTTC
CASSLTVNQETQYF
>TRBV29-1|-|TRBJ1-2|-
TGCAGCGTTGACGAGGGAGACTATGGCTACACCTTC
CSVDEGDYGYTF
>TRBV6-5|-|TRBJ2-7|-
TGTGCCAGCAGTTACTCTGGGGGGGGGCTAACCTACGAGCAGTACTTC
CASSYSGGGLTYEQYF
>TRBV12-3/TRBV12-4|TRBD2|TRBJ2-5|-
TGTGCCAGCAGCTCCCTTAGCGGGGGGGCGGAGACCCAGTACTTC
CASSSLSGGAETQYF
>TRBV5-5|-|TRBJ2-1|-
TGTGCCAGCACCCTATACAGGGGAGGCCGAGATGAGCAGTTCTTC
CASTLYRGGRDEQFF
>TRBV13|-|TRBJ2-5|-
TGTGCCAGCAGCTTAGAAGGACTCGGCGAGACCCAGTACTTC
CASSLEGLGETQYF
>TRBV4-1|-|TRBJ2-6|-
TGCGCCAGCAGCAGCCGCTCTGGGGCCAACGTCCTGACTTTC
CASSSRSGANVLTF
>TRBV29-1|-|TRBJ2-7|few
TGCAGCGTTGAAATCCCAGGCTCCTACGAGCAGTACTTC
CSVEIPGSYEQYF
>TRBV4-1|-|TRBJ2-1|-
TGCGCCAGCAGCCAAGATCAGTCCGGGTTGTCCTACAATGAGCAGTTCTTC
CASSQDQSGLSYNEQFF
>TRBV5-6|TRBD1|TRBJ1-5|-
TGTGCCAGCAGCCTATGGACAGGGGTTAAGAGTCAGCCCCAGCATTTT
CASSLWTGVKSQPQHF
>TRBV7-9|TRBD1|TRBJ1-1|-
TGTGCCAGCAGCATCCTCAGGGGGCAGAACACTGAAGCTTTCTTT
CASSILRGQNTEAFF
>TRBV20-1|TRBD1|TRBJ2-7|-
TGCAGTGCTAGAGACCGCACCGGGACAGGGGTTTACGAGCAGTACTTC
CSARDRTGTGVYEQYF
>TRBV29-1|-|TRBJ1-2|-
TGCAGCGTTGAATTTGGGGGATTCTATGGCTACACCTTC
CSVEFGGFYGYTF
>TRBV13|-|TRBJ2-5|-
TGTGCCAGCAGCTCGGACCTGGACGAGACCCAGTACTTC
CASSSDLDETQYF
>TRBV28|-|TRBJ2-4|-
TGTGCCAGCAGTTTAGGTCGGGGCCAAAACATTCAGTACTTC
CASSLGRGQNIQYF
>TRBV12-3/TRBV12-4|-|TRBJ2-3|-
TGTGCCAGCAGTTTAGAGGCTGTGGGCTTCGGAGATACGCAGTATTTT
CASSLEAVGFGDTQYF
>TRBV29-1|TRBD1|TRBJ2-7|-
TGCAGCGTCCCTGGACAGGGGGGGTACGAGCAGTACTTC
CSVPGQGGYEQYF
>TRBV12-3/TRBV12-4|-|TRBJ2-6|once
TGTGCCAGCTTGATCTCGGTAGGTGCGTCTGGGGCCAACGTCCTGACTTTC
CASLISVGASGANVLTF
>TRBV7-9|-|TRBJ2-5|-
TGTGCCAGCAGCTCAGAGGAGGCGGAGCTCTGGACCCAGTACTTC
CASSSEEAELWTQYF
>TRBV10-3|TRBD1|TRBJ2-6|-
TGTGCCATCAGTGGGCTACCGGGACAGCCCCACTCTGGGGCCAACGTCCTGACTTTC
CAISGLPGQPHSGANVLTF
>TRBV3-1|-|TRBJ2-7|once
TGTGCCAGCAGCCTCGCGGGACGGAACTACGAGCAGTACTTC
CASSLAGRNYEQYF
>TRBV25-1|TRBD1|TRBJ1-3|-
TGTGCCAGCAGTGAGGACAGGGGGCTGGACACCATATATTTT
CASSEDRGLDTIYF
>TRBV29-1|TRBD1|TRBJ2-5|-
TGCAGCGTTGTGTGGCAGGGGGCTGGAGAGACCCAGTACTTC
CSVVWQGAGETQYF
>TRBV6-5|-|TRBJ2-7|-
TGTGCCAGCCGGAGGAAACGCTCCTACGAGCAGTACTTC
CASRRKRSYEQYF
>TRBV13|-|TRBJ2-1|-
TGTGCCAGCAGCCGTTTCCCCGTCAATGAGCAGTTCTTC
CASSRFPVNEQFF
>TRBV5-4|TRBD2|TRBJ2-3|-
TGTGCCAGCAGCTGGGCCCTAGCGGGGGCTGCAGGTACGCAGTATTTT
CASSWALAGAAGTQYF
>TRBV12-2|-|TRBJ2-7|-
TGTGCAGTAGACCGGGGTTGCGAGCAGTACTTC
CAVDRGCEQYF
>TRBV2|-|TRBJ2-3|-
TGTGCCATTCTAGACCGGGCGCAGGGCACAGATACGCAGTATTTT
CAILDRAQGTDTQYF
>TRBV5-6|-|TRBJ1-5|-
TGTGCCAGCAGCTTCGCTCAGGGGAAGGAGCCCCAGCATTTT
CASSFAQGKEPQHF
>TRBV29-1|-|TRBJ2-5|-
TGCAGCGTTCATACAGGAATAGAGGAGACCCAGTACTTC
CSVHTGIEETQYF
>TRBV4-1|-|TRBJ1-4|-
TGCGCCAGCAGTTTCGGGGGACGGGATGAAAAACTGTTTTTT
CASSFGGRDEKLFF
>TRBV25-1|-|TRBJ2-3|-
TGTGCCAGCAGTCCCCTATCGGGGTGGGGGACAGATACGCAGTATTTT
CASSPLSGWGTDTQYF
>TRBV7-2|-|TRBJ1-1|-
TGTGCCAGCACCGATTTGAGGGGTTGGGCCACTGAAGCTTTCTTT
CASTDLRGWATEAFF
>TRBV29-1|-|TRBJ1-1|-
TGCAGCGTCGCTCTTCAGGGTGGCACTGAAGCTTTCTTT
CSVALQGGTEAFF
>TRBV4-3|-|TRBJ2-5|once
TGCGCCAGCAGCCAAGATCGCGCAGAGGGGACCCAGTACTTC
CASSQDRAEGTQYF
>TRBV25-1|-|TRBJ2-5|-
TGTGCCAGCAGTGAATACGGGGTACAAGAGACCCAGTACTTC
CASSEYGVQETQYF
>TRBV7-6|-|TRBJ2-1|-
TGTGCCAGCACTCCGGGACTGAGCTCCTACAATGAGCAGTTCTTC
CASTPGLSSYNEQFF
>TRBV30|-|TRBJ2-3|-
TGTGCCTGGAGCACAGATACGCAGTATTTT
CAWSTDTQYF
>TRBV12-3/TRBV12-4|-|TRBJ2-7|-
TGTGCCAGCAGCGAAGTGATAGGACCCGCGGGCGAGCAGTACTTC
CASSEVIGPAGEQYF
>TRBV6-1|-|TRBJ1-5|-
TGTGCCAGCACCCCGGGGAGCAATCAGCCCCAGCATTTT
CASTPGSNQPQHF
>TRBV4-3|TRBD1|TRBJ2-4|-
TGCGCCAGCAGCCAAGATCCCAGGGGGCTCACAAACATTCAGTACTTC
CASSQDPRGLTNIQYF
>TRBV4-1|TRBD1|TRBJ1-2|few
TGCGCCAGCAGCTTGGGACAGGGGGCCGGAGGCTATGGCTACACCTTC
CASSLGQGAGGYGYTF
>TRBV9|-|TRBJ2-5|-
TGTGCCAGCAGCGAGGCTCGAGCGTCTACACAAGAGACCCAGTACTTC
CASSEARASTQETQYF
>TRBV20-1|-|TRBJ1-1|-
TGCAGTGCTAGAAGTGCAGGGAGTACTGAAGCTTTCTTT
CSARSAGSTEAFF
>TRBV13|-|TRBJ2-6|-
TGTGCCAGCAGCTTAGACGGGGGCTCTGGGGCCAACGTCCTGACTTTC
CASSLDGGSGANVLTF
>TRBV13|-|TRBJ1-2|-
TGTGCCAGCACCACGAGGGGGGGGCCCTATGGCTACACCTTC
CASTTRGGPYGYTF
>TRBV15|TRBD2|TRBJ2-3|-
TGTGCCACCAGAGGAGCTAGCGGGAACGTGTTTGTGGGCACAGATACGCAGTATTTT
CATRGASGNVFVGTDTQYF
>TRBV28|TRBD1|TRBJ2-1|-
TGTGCCAGCATGGACAGGGCCTACAATGAGCAGTTCTTC
CASMDRAYNEQFF
>TRBV2|-|TRBJ2-7|-
TGTGCCAGCGAAGAATCGGAGAGCTCCTACGAGCAGTACTTC
CASEESESSYEQYF